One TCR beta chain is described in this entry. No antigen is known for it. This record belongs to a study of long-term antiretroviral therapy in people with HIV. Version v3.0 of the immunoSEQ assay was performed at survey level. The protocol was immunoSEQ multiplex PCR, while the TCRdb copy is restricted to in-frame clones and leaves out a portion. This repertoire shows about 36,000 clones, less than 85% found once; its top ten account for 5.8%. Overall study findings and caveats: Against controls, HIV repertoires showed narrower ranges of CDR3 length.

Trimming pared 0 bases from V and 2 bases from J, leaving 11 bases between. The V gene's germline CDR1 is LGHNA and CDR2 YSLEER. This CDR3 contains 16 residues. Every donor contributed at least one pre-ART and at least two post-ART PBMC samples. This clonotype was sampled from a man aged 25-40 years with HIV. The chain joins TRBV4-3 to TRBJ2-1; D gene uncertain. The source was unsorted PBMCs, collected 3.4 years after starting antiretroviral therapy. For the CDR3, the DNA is TGCGCCAGCAGCCAAGATGAAAGTATTGCCTACAATGAGCAGTTCTTC. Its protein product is CASSQDESIAYNEQFF.